This TCR beta chain was sequenced for a study of Graves' ophthalmopathy and Graves' hyperthyroidism. V lost 5 bases to trimming and J lost 11 bases, with 21 bases between them. This CDR3 comprises 15 residues. Germline V gives CDR1 KGHDR, CDR2 SFDVKD. The PBMCs had their origin in about 9.7 ml of fresh peripheral blood. Amplification of TCR beta CDR3 regions used RNA transcripts. RT-PCR was first run with HTBI primers, then multiplex PCR in a second round. TCRdb independently ran MiXCR on the multiplex PCR reads; one entry per CDR3 protein. The profile shows about 740,000 distinct CDR3 sequences, around 40% of them singletons. Study-wide results and caveats: Detection in blood was also observed for most expanded thyroid clonotypes above 0.001 frequency.

Of note for this clonotype: Antigen unknown.

This clonotype was obtained from an adult man with Graves' ophthalmopathy. The V call is TRBV24-1, the J call TRBJ1-5; possibly TRBD1 for D (6 bases). Sequencing was performed on peripheral blood. CDR3 nucleotide sequence: TGTGCCACCAGTGTCGGACAGAAGGGCCCAGAGACCCAGCATTTT. Amino acids: CATSVGQKGPETQHF.